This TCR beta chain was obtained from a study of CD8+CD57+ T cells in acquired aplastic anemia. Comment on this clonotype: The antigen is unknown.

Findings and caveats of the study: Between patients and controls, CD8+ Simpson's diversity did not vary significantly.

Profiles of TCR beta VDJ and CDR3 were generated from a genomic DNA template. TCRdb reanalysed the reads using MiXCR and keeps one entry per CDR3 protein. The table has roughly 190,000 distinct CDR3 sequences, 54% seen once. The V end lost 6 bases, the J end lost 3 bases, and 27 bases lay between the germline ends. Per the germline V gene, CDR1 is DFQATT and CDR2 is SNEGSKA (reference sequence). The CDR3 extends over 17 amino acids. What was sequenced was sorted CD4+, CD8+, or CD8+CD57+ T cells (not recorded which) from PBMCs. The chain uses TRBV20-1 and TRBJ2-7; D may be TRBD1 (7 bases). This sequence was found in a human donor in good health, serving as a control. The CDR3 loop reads CSAARMRLGGGGYEQYF. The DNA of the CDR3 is TGCAGTGCCGCCCGAATGAGGTTAGGAGGGGGCGGCTACGAGCAGTACTTC.